This entry lists 19 T cell receptor beta chains sequenced from one sample in a study of T cell changes during pregnancy in multiple sclerosis. The repertoire was sequenced with immunoSEQ multiplex PCR; TCRdb's copy has only in-frame clones and lacks some. Of 80,000 to 100,000 clones in the sample, approximately 93% were seen once. The starting material was peripheral blood, obtained after pregnancy. The receptors come from a female donor with multiple sclerosis, enrolled in a pregnancy study.

The CDR3 DNA reads as TGTGCCAGCATTCCTACCGGGATCACTGGCTATGGCTACACCTTC. Amino acid sequence: CASIPTGITGYGYTF. This chain connects TRBV2 to TRBJ1-2; no firm D call. The CDR3 runs 15 residues. Germline-derived CDR1 and CDR2 are SNHLY and FYNNEI. Trimming left V 7 bases short and J 4 bases short, with 19 bases between.

V usage is TRBV9 and J usage is TRBJ1-1; a weak D match, TRBD1 (6 bases). The CDR3 consists of 17 residues. Trimming removed 0 bases from V and 3 bases from J, with 18 bases in between. Looked up from germline, CDR1 is SGDLS and CDR2 is YYNGEE. CDR3 in DNA: TGTGCCAGCAGCGTAGGTCAGGGCAGGGGCCCGGACACTGAAGCTTTCTTT. Translation gives CASSVGQGRGPDTEAFF.

The chain carries TRBV7-9 and TRBJ2-7, with 12 bases fitting TRBD2. With V trimmed by 3 bases and J by 3 bases, 12 bases remained unmatched. CDR1 and CDR2 (germline): SEHNR, FQNEAQ (reference sequence). The CDR3 has 18 residues. CDR3 protein: CASSFPLILAGGSYEQYF. The CDR3 nucleotides read TGTGCCAGCAGCTTCCCCTTAATCCTAGCGGGAGGGAGCTACGAGCAGTACTTC.

The rearrangement uses TRBV27 and TRBJ1-5; TRBD1 agrees at 8 bases. After removal of 5 bases from V and 3 bases from J, the junction contained 6 bases not matched to a gene. There are 15 residues in the CDR3. The germline V gene has CDR1 MNHEY and CDR2 SMNVEV (reference sequence). The CDR3: CASSLTGALNQPQHF. CDR3 coding DNA: TGTGCCAGCAGTCTGACAGGGGCACTCAATCAGCCCCAGCATTTT.

V and J are TRBV9 and TRBJ2-2; 14 positions agree with TRBD2. This CDR3 spans 18 amino acids. Germline loops: CDR1 SGDLS, CDR2 YYNGEE. J gave up 1 base and V 4 bases, and 6 bases lay outside the gene matches. The CDR3 nucleotides are TGTGCCAGCAGCTCGAGGACTAGCGGGAGGCGGAACACCGGGGAGCTGTTTTTT. It translates to CASSSRTSGRRNTGELFF.

V and J are TRBV5-1 and TRBJ1-1, with a weak D call TRBD1 (5 bases). Trimming took off 6 bases at V and 5 bases at J, with 20 bases between the two ends. CDR1 and CDR2 from the germline V gene are SGHRS and YFSETQ. This CDR3 is built from 15 residues. The CDR3 spells CASTIREGSRTEAFF. The CDR3 region has the DNA TGCGCCAGCACAATCAGGGAGGGGTCGAGGACTGAAGCTTTCTTT.

This clone was picked up a small number of times. The V gene is TRBV7-8, the J gene TRBJ2-7; possible D gene TRBD1, 5 bases. This CDR3 has 15 amino acids. V lost 3 bases and J 2 bases, leaving 14 bases between the germline ends. Germline V CDR1 and CDR2: SGHVS, FQNEAQ. This CDR3 is CASSFRQGTTYEQYF. In DNA, the CDR3 is TGTGCCAGCAGCTTCAGGCAGGGTACGACCTACGAGCAGTACTTC.

V gene TRBV5-6 combines with J gene TRBJ2-5; D may be TRBD1 (6 bases). The CDR3 is made up of 13 amino acids. Per germline, CDR1 SGHDT and CDR2 YYEEEE. V was pared by 2 bases and J by 4 bases, with 9 bases between. CDR3 DNA: TGTGCCAGCAGCTTACAGGGTAGAGAGACCCAGTACTTC. Encoded protein: CASSLQGRETQYF.

The chain carries TRBV4-2 and TRBJ2-1; 10 bases are shared with TRBD2. V gave up 0 bases and J gave up 6 bases; unmatched junction bases: 8. Germline CDR1 and CDR2: LGHNA and YNFKEQ. The CDR3 runs to 17 residues. The CDR3, as DNA: TGTGCCAGCAGCCAAGATCGGGGGTCTAGCGGGAGCAATGAGCAGTTCTTC. Protein sequence: CASSQDRGSSGSNEQFF.

The chain uses TRBV13 and TRBJ2-5; possibly TRBD2 for D (6 bases). The CDR3 runs to 14 residues. With 3 bases removed from V and 2 bases from J, the gap between germline ends came to 10 bases. Germline CDR1 PRHDT, CDR2 FYEKMQ (reference sequence). The CDR3 loop reads CASSLIGGQETQYF. The DNA of the CDR3 is TGTGCCAGCAGCTTGATTGGGGGGCAAGAGACCCAGTACTTC.

J is TRBJ1-4 and V is TRBV6-6, with 12 nucleotides matching TRBD1. Germline loops: CDR1 MNHNY, CDR2 SVGAGI (reference sequence). Losses at the gene ends were 6 bases for V and 8 bases for J; bases not matched to a gene: 4. The CDR3 extends over 14 amino acids. In DNA, the CDR3 is TGTGCCAGCAGCTCCGGGACAGGGGGCGAAAAACTGTTTTTT. Protein product: CASSSGTGGEKLFF.

The J gene is TRBJ2-1, the V gene TRBV6-1; D gene unclear. Looked up from germline, CDR1 is MNHNS and CDR2 is SASEGT. The CDR3 runs 15 residues. V was pared by 4 bases and J by 2 bases, with 12 bases between. The CDR3 protein is CASSVLANPYNEQFF. DNA of the CDR3: TGTGCCAGCAGTGTATTGGCAAATCCCTACAATGAGCAGTTCTTC.

The V and J genes are TRBV28 and TRBJ2-1; D unresolved. The CDR3 runs to 17 residues. Germline V lookup: CDR1 MDHEN, CDR2 SYDVKM. Trimming shortened V by 3 bases and J by 9 bases, and 24 bases separated the two germline ends. The CDR3: CASSFPLTLNPGVEQFF. In nucleotides, the CDR3 is TGTGCCAGCAGTTTCCCCCTGACTCTAAACCCTGGTGTTGAGCAGTTCTTC.

The rearrangement joins TRBV7-9 to TRBJ1-2, with D perhaps TRBD1 (5 bases). CDR3 size: 15 residues. Trimming shortened V by 4 bases and J by 4 bases, and 16 bases separated the two germline ends. The germline CDR1 and CDR2 sequences are SEHNR and FQNEAQ (reference sequence). DNA of the CDR3: TGTGCCAGCAGCTCCCTACAGGTGTCGAGCTATGGCTACACCTTC. This gives the protein CASSSLQVSSYGYTF.

The chain employs TRBV7-8 and TRBJ2-1; 7 bases align to TRBD2. This CDR3 has 15 residues. Germline CDR1 reads SGHVS; CDR2 reads FQNEAQ. The V and J ends lost 2 bases and 14 bases, in that order; junction bases with no gene match: 15. In nucleotides, the CDR3 is TGTGCCAGCAGCTTATACGATGGTAAGCGGGAAGAGGAGTTCTTC. Its translation: CASSLYDGKREEEFF.

This clone was counted once. DNA of the CDR3: TGTGCCAGCAGGACAGGGTACGAGACCCAGTACTTC. Encoded protein: CASRTGYETQYF. V gene TRBV27 combines with J gene TRBJ2-5; the match to TRBD1 covers 7 bases. Trimming took 6 bases from V and 5 from J; bases not matched to a gene: 3. The CDR3 loop spans 12 amino acids. In germline, CDR1 is MNHEY, CDR2 SMNVEV (reference sequence).

The V and J genes are TRBV4-1 and TRBJ2-6, with D possibly matching TRBD1 (5 bases). The CDR3 runs 19 residues. The V end lost 5 bases, the J end lost 2 bases, and 22 bases lay between the germline ends. The V gene's germline CDR1 is MGHRA and CDR2 YSYEKL. This CDR3 reads CASSTRLRVGYAGANVLTF. CDR3 DNA: TGCGCCAGCAGCACCCGTCTCAGGGTTGGGTATGCTGGGGCCAACGTCCTGACTTTC.

The genes are TRBV2 and TRBJ2-7; 8 bases agree with TRBD1. Looked up from germline, CDR1 is SNHLY and CDR2 is FYNNEI. The CDR3 is 13 residues long. DNA for the CDR3: TGTGCTACCACCGGGACAGGTCCCTACGAGCAGTACTTC. Translating gives CATTGTGPYEQYF.

The chain employs TRBV7-5 and TRBJ2-1; the table's D call TRBD2 went unverified against the DNA. TRBV7-5 is listed as a pseudogene. CDR3 length: 18 residues. For the CDR3, the DNA is TGTGTCAGAAGCTTTCCCTCTTCGGTGAGCGGGAGGTTCGATGAGCAGTTCTTC. Encoded protein: CVRSFPSSVSGRFDEQFF.